One and the same sample provided the 22 T cell receptor beta chains below, sequenced in a study of T cell clonality in common variable immunodeficiency. Profiling relied on immunoSEQ multiplex PCR, and the TCRdb table lists in-frame clones only, not all of them. The profile covers 40,000 to 60,000 clones, none occurring a single time. Sequencing was performed on peripheral blood mononuclear cells. The receptors originated from a person aged 18 to 70 in good health.

This clone was seen many times. The read gets to within 3 residues of the CDR3 end, and the germline J gene fills in the rest. The V and J genes are TRBV20-1 and TRBJ1-5; tentatively, D is TRBD1 (5 bases). The V end lost 5 bases, the J end lost 4 bases, and 9 bases lay between the germline ends. The CDR3 runs to 12 residues. Looked up from germline, CDR1 is DFQATT and CDR2 is SNEGSKA (reference sequence). CDR3: CSAADRNQPQHF. The DNA read from the CDR3 is TGCAGTGCTGCTGACAGAAATCAGCCC.

This clone is classed as medium-sized. The read is 3 residues too short to cover the CDR3 end, so that end is filled in from the germline J gene. The chain employs TRBV29-1 and TRBJ1-1, with D perhaps TRBD1 (5 bases). The V and J ends lost 7 bases and 4 bases respectively, with 16 bases between them. Germline CDR1 SQVTM, CDR2 ANQGSEA. The length of the CDR3 is 13 residues. CDR3 sequence: CSAHQGGLTEAFF. The CDR3 DNA, read in part, is TGCAGCGCTCATCAGGGAGGGCTCACTGAA.

In this sample, this clone turned up many times. The read ends 3 residues shy of where the CDR3 ends; the end is completed using the germline J gene. V gene TRBV4-1 combines with J gene TRBJ1-6; tentative D call: TRBD1 (5 bases). This CDR3 is built from 16 residues. Looked up from germline, CDR1 is MGHRA and CDR2 is YSYEKL. V was shortened by 4 bases and J by 5 bases, with 15 bases between the two germline ends. CDR3 loop: CASSPTLRGDNSPLHF. CDR3 DNA (partial): TGCGCCAGCAGCCCCACCCTGCGAGGGGATAATTCACCC.

This clone occurred many times. The read ends 3 residues shy of where the CDR3 ends; the end is completed using the germline J gene. The chain recombines TRBV4-1 with TRBJ2-3; 8 bases line up with TRBD2. This CDR3 comprises 16 residues. V was pared by 1 base and J by 1 base, with 4 bases of the junction left unmatched. Per the germline V gene, CDR1 is MGHRA and CDR2 is YSYEKL. This chain's CDR3 is CASSQVVRGGTDTQYF. The sequenced CDR3 bases are TGCGCCAGCAGCCAAGTTGTGCGGGGGGGCACAGATACG.

At least ten counts were recorded for this clone. The sequenced fragment ends 3 residues before the CDR3 boundary, so the rest is inferred from the germline J gene. V is TRBV18 and J is TRBJ2-7; D is perhaps TRBD1 (6 bases). The CDR3 has 14 residues. Germline V gene lookup returns CDR1 KGHSH and CDR2 LQKENI. With 2 bases removed from V and 2 bases from J, the gap between germline ends came to 10 bases. The CDR3 protein is CASSPRQDPYEQYF. CDR3 DNA (partial): TGTGCCAGCTCACCAAGACAGGACCCCTACGAG.

This clone is medium-sized (0.01 to 0.1%). The read stops 3 residues short of the end of the CDR3; the missing end is completed from the germline J gene. The chain links TRBV7-3 to TRBJ2-3; tentatively, D is TRBD2 (5 bases). The V end was cut by 2 bases, the J end by 4 bases, with 10 bases between. Looked up from germline, CDR1 is SGHTA and CDR2 is FQGTGA. The CDR3 spans 14 residues. The CDR3 loop reads CASSLDPRADTQYF. Incomplete CDR3 DNA: TGTGCCAGCAGCTTAGACCCGAGGGCAGATACG.

This clone was seen ten or more times. The read terminates 3 residues before the CDR3 end, so the remaining end is supplied by the germline J gene. This rearrangement joins TRBV20-1 to TRBJ2-6, with a possible D match to TRBD2 (6 bases). V was cut by 6 bases and J by 2 bases, with 17 bases left in between. The CDR3 has 16 residues. Germline loops: CDR1 DFQATT, CDR2 SNEGSKA (reference sequence). CDR3: CSARGTGGTGANVLTF. Partial CDR3 DNA: TGCAGTGCCCGGGGGACGGGCGGTACTGGGGCCAACGTC.

This clone was seen repeatedly, ten times or more. From the germline J gene comes the end of the CDR3, since the read stops 3 residues before it. The chain recombines TRBV7-9 with TRBJ1-2; TRBD1 might be the D (6 bases). The CDR3 has 15 amino acids. Germline-derived CDR1 and CDR2 are SEHNR and FQNEAQ (reference sequence). V lost 0 bases, J lost 4 bases, and 12 bases lay in between. This CDR3 reads CASSLASTGPYGYTF. CDR3 DNA, as far as it was read: TGTGCCAGCAGCTTAGCCAGTACAGGGCCCTATGGC.

This clone has ten or more counts. The sequence runs out 3 residues before the end of the CDR3; the remainder is reconstructed from the germline J gene. The V and J genes are TRBV30 and TRBJ2-3; 13 bases match TRBD2. V lost 0 bases, J lost 5 bases, and 20 bases stayed unmatched. Germline CDR1 is GTSNPN and CDR2 is SVGIG (reference sequence). The CDR3 spans 21 residues. CDR3: CAWSVTYDISGTSGNRDTQYF. The CDR3 bases that were read are TGTGCCTGGAGTGTAACCTACGATATATCCGGGACTAGCGGGAATAGAGATACG.

At least ten counts were recorded for this clone. The read comes to an end 3 residues before the CDR3 does, leaving the germline J gene to fill in the end. The V call is TRBV20-1, the J call TRBJ2-5; 7 nucleotides align to TRBD2. The CDR3 loop spans 14 amino acids. Losses at the gene ends were 3 bases for V and 7 bases for J; bases not matched to a gene: 11. CDR1 DFQATT and CDR2 SNEGSKA come from the germline V gene (reference sequence). This chain's CDR3 is CSASFAGVSGTQYF. The covered CDR3 bases are TGCAGTGCTAGCTTCGCGGGGGTGTCCGGGACC.

Many counts were recorded for this clone. The CDR3 goes on 3 residues after the read ends, and that part is filled in from the germline J gene. The V gene is TRBV30, the J gene TRBJ1-1; D possibly corresponds to TRBD1 (5 bases). The CDR3 length is 13 residues. The V end lost 4 bases, the J end lost 3 bases, and 12 bases lay between the germline ends. The germline V gene encodes CDR1 GTSNPN and CDR2 SVGIG (reference sequence). CDR3 loop: CAWTLDSYTEAFF. CDR3 DNA, as far as it was read: TGTGCCTGGACCCTTGACAGTTACACTGAA.

This clone came up many times. Read sequence stops 3 residues before the CDR3 end, and the germline J gene provides the missing end. The chain employs TRBV20-1 and TRBJ2-4; D remains ambiguous. This CDR3 is 13 amino acids long. Germline CDR1 and CDR2: DFQATT and SNEGSKA (reference sequence). Trimming left V 2 bases short and J 0 bases short, with 5 bases between. The CDR3 sequence: CSARSPAKNIQYF. The DNA read from the CDR3 is TGCAGTGCTAGAAGCCCAGCCAAAAACATT.

The table lists this clone with many counts. The read ends 3 residues early relative to the CDR3; the germline J gene fills the gap. The chain joins TRBV18 to TRBJ2-3, with 12 bases fitting TRBD2. V shed 6 bases and J 0 bases; nucleotides not matched to a gene: 7. Germline lookup yields CDR1 KGHSH and CDR2 LQKENI. The CDR3 consists of 17 residues. The CDR3 DNA, read in part, is TGTGCCAGCTCGCAGCGGACTAGCGGGGCAAGCACAGATACG. Residues: CASSQRTSGASTDT. The complete CDR3 sequence is CASSQRTSGASTDTQYF.

As regards this clone: The read ends 3 residues early relative to the CDR3; the germline J gene fills the gap. The J gene is TRBJ1-3, the V gene TRBV7-6, with D hard to call. The V end was cut by 2 bases, the J end by 0 bases, with 11 bases between. The CDR3 totals 16 residues. CDR1 and CDR2 (germline): SGHVS, FNYEAQ. CDR3 loop: CASSLLGQSSGNTIYF. CDR3 bases read: TGTGCCAGCAGCTTACTTGGGCAGAGCTCTGGAAACACC.

This clone was found a few times. The read ends 3 residues before the CDR3 terminus; that terminus is restored from the germline J gene. The chain is built from TRBV2 and TRBJ2-2, with D perhaps matching TRBD1 or TRBD2 (7 bases each). CDR3 length: 15 residues. The germline gives CDR1 SNHLY, CDR2 FYNNEI. The CDR3 here is CASRQQGRVNEKLFF. CDR3 DNA, as far as it was read: TGTGCCAGCAGACAACAGGGGAGGGTTAATGAAAAG.

At least ten counts were recorded for this clone. The read halts 3 residues ahead of the CDR3 end, with the missing end drawn from the germline J gene. The chain recombines TRBV20-1 with TRBJ2-3; D is possibly TRBD2 (7 bases). This CDR3 is 13 amino acids long. The ends were cut back, 2 bases at V and 5 bases at J, with 11 bases in the middle. Germline loops: CDR1 DFQATT, CDR2 SNEGSKA (reference sequence). The part of the CDR3 DNA that was read is TGCAGTGCTAGACGGGGGGCGGTAGATACG. Translating gives CSARRGAVDT. The entire CDR3 is CSARRGAVDTQYF.

This clone has ten or more counts. The read falls 3 residues short of the CDR3 end, and the missing part is taken from the germline J gene. The V and J genes are TRBV2 and TRBJ2-3; 7 bases agree with TRBD2. Germline loops: CDR1 SNHLY, CDR2 FYNNEI. This CDR3 contains 12 residues. Trimming at V came to 2 bases and at J to 8 bases, leaving 1 base not matched to a gene. CDR3 in amino acids: CASSESGGTQYF. CDR3 DNA, as far as it was read: TGTGCCAGCAGTGAATCGGGGGGTACG.

There are many counts of this clone. Read data end 3 residues before the CDR3 end; the end is taken from the germline J gene. This chain connects TRBV5-1 to TRBJ2-1, with 9 bases identical to TRBD2. Germline V lookup: CDR1 SGHRS, CDR2 YFSETQ. The J segment lost 5 bases and the V segment lost 1 base, leaving 22 bases of the junction unmatched. The CDR3 consists of 21 residues. The CDR3: CASSLRGNPGTSLLSDNEQFF. Incomplete CDR3 DNA: TGCGCCAGCAGCTTGCGGGGGAACCCCGGGACTAGCCTACTGTCTGACAATGAG.

This clone was counted at least ten times. The read falls 3 residues short of the CDR3 end, and the missing part is taken from the germline J gene. The chain uses TRBV5-1 and TRBJ2-3; D call uncertain. Between the trimmed V and J ends, which lost 1 base and 4 bases, there was a span of 13 bases. The V gene's germline CDR1 is SGHRS and CDR2 YFSETQ. The CDR3 runs 15 residues. The DNA read from the CDR3 is TGCGCCAGCAGCTTGCGGTTGGTAGTTGCAGATACG. Translating gives CASSLRLVVADT. The CDR3 reads in full as CASSLRLVVADTQYF.

This clone was found many times. From the germline J gene comes the end of the CDR3, since the read stops 3 residues before it. The chain has TRBV19 and TRBJ1-5, with D tentatively TRBD1 (5 bases). Germline V gene sequence: CDR1 LNHDA, CDR2 SQIVND (reference sequence). Trimming pared 1 base from V and 6 bases from J, leaving 10 bases between. The CDR3 sequence is 14 residues long. The CDR3 region is CASSIGGVSQPQHF. The part of the CDR3 DNA that was read is TGTGCCAGTAGTATAGGAGGGGTTAGTCAGCCC.

This clone occurred many times. Read data end 3 residues before the CDR3 end; the end is taken from the germline J gene. The same CDR3 can be traced to other DNA sequences in this sample. The chain combines TRBV5-1 with TRBJ1-3; 7 positions agree with TRBD1. The CDR3 has 15 residues. The trim removed 2 bases at V and 7 bases at J, leaving 9 bases unmatched. CDR1 and CDR2 (germline): SGHRS, YFSETQ. The sequenced CDR3 bases are TGCGCCAGCAGCTTACACGACAGGGTTGTTAACACC. It specifies CASSLHDRVVNT. From start to end, the CDR3 is CASSLHDRVVNTIYF.

The sample holds a few counts of this clone. The sequenced fragment ends 3 residues before the CDR3 boundary, so the rest is inferred from the germline J gene. This chain joins TRBV5-1 and TRBJ2-1, with D possibly TRBD1 on 6 matching bases. Germline values: CDR1 SGHRS, CDR2 YFSETQ. CDR3 length: 15 amino acids. V gave up 0 bases and J gave up 2 bases, with 9 bases separating them. The covered CDR3 bases are TGCGCCAGCAGCTTGGCACAGGGAACCTACAATGAG. Its translation is CASSLAQGTYNE. The entire CDR3 is CASSLAQGTYNEQFF.